This T cell receptor beta chain was profiled in a study of radiotherapy plus CTLA-4 blockade in lung cancer. The overall study: In 18% of patients, objective responses were seen; 30% to 35% had disease control.

The V gene's germline CDR1 is MNHEY and CDR2 SMNVEV (reference sequence). The CDR3 totals 19 residues. V dropped 4 bases and J dropped 1; count of bases not matched to a gene: 12. Regarding the study as a whole: Researchers report tumor-derived TCR clones expanding in blood after radiotherapy plus ipilimumab.

Method: immunoSEQ multiplex PCR; TCRdb's copy keeps in-frame clones and lacks some. The top ten hold 2.8% of the sample, which has about 97,000 clones, 65% to 85% seen once. Focal radiation with ipilimumab CTLA-4 blockade was given to patients with chemo-refractory metastatic non-small-cell lung cancer. About this clone itself: The antigen remains undetermined.

The clonotype was recovered from a human donor with non-small cell lung cancer who had a partial response to radiotherapy plus ipilimumab. Some clones in this sample may be carry-over from other donors' samples. The J gene is TRBJ2-6, the V gene TRBV27; 8 bases fit TRBD1. The sample consisted of peripheral blood, taken from a patient treated with radiotherapy plus ipilimumab. This chain's CDR3 is CASSSPSGTGLSGANVLTF. The CDR3 region has the DNA TGTGCCAGCAGTTCCCCCTCCGGGACAGGCCTTTCTGGGGCCAACGTCCTGACTTTC. Based on the CDR3 plus reference TRBV27 and TRBJ2-6, the full variable domain is EAQVTQNPRYLITVTGKKLTVTCSQNMNHEYMSWYRQDPGLGLRQIYYSMNVEVTDKGDVPEGYKVSRKEKRNFPLILESPSPNQTSLYFCASSSPSGTGLSGANVLTFGAGSRLTVL.